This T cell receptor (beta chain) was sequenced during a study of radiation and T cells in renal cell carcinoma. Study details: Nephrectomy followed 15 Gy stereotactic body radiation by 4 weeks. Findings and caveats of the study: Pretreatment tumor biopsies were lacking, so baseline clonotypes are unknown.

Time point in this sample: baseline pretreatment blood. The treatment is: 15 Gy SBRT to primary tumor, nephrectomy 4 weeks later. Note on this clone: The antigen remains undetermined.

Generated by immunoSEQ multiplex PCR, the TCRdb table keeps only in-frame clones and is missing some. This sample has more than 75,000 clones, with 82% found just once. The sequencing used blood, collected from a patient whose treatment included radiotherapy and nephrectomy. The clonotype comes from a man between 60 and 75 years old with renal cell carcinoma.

The CDR3 DNA reads TGTGCCAGCAGTGCTCGGTCTAGCGGGGGGGACACCGGGGAGCTGTTTTTT. Protein product: CASSARSSGGDTGELFF. The chain couples TRBV6-1 to TRBJ2-2; 12 bases map to TRBD2. V lost 4 bases, J lost 3 bases, and 6 bases stayed unmatched. This CDR3 comprises 17 residues. The germline V gene has CDR1 MNHNS and CDR2 SASEGT.